The 3 T cell receptor beta chains reported below all come from one sample, sequenced in a study of T-cell memory formation after mild COVID-19 (dated by TCRdb to the early 2020s). The library was built by means of 5' RACE. The listed sequencing device is Illumina NovaSeq 6000. The raw public data were reprocessed by TCRdb itself: fastp quality trimming at Q25, MiXCR clonotype calling, in-frame beta chains only. One record per CDR3 amino acid sequence lists the most common genes and DNA. The sample table holds roughly 400,000 distinct CDR3 sequences, of which 20% to 30% were seen once. 8.8% of the sample comes from the top ten. Sequenced material: PBMCs or a T cell subset sorted from them (not recorded which). Receptors originate from an adult woman who had mild COVID-19 (a few samples of this study predate the infection). The sample titles of this study are shuffled in the database, so cell type and time point are left out; the donor was told from shared clones.

In this sample, this clonotype turned up a few times. The V gene is TRBV20-1, the J gene TRBJ2-5; possible D gene TRBD1, 6 bases. Germline values: CDR1 DFQATT, CDR2 SNEGSKA (reference sequence). The CDR3 is 13 amino acids. Trimming took off 3 bases at V and 3 bases at J, with 11 bases between the two ends. CDR3 bases: TGCAGTGCTAGTCCCCCAGGGGAAGAGACCCAGTACTTC. The encoded protein is CSASPPGEETQYF.

V is TRBV7-4 and J is TRBJ2-3; 11 positions match TRBD2. Germline CDR1 reads SGHVT; CDR2 reads SQSDAQ. V lost 6 bases, J lost 2 bases, and 16 bases stayed unmatched. This CDR3 is 19 amino acids long. The CDR3 sequence is CASRPGALAGGQFTDTQYF. The CDR3 region has the DNA TGTGCCAGCAGACCCGGCGCGTTAGCGGGAGGGCAGTTCACAGATACGCAGTATTTT.

This clonotype showed up just a few times. The chain is built from TRBV2 and TRBJ1-6, with D hard to call. The CDR3 runs to 15 residues. CDR1 is SNHLY, CDR2 FYNNEI, per germline. The V end lost 7 bases, the J end lost 6 bases, and 16 bases lay between the germline ends. CDR3 residues: CASTTDPRANSPLHF. The CDR3 nucleotides read TGTGCCAGCACCACGGACCCTCGGGCTAATTCACCCCTCCACTTT.